The rows below give T cell receptor beta chains drawn from one sample of a study of metastatic and nonmetastatic thyroid tumors. Via MiXCR, TCRdb re-called the PCR reads. The data contain about 33,000 clones, over 15% of them singletons. Material: blood. These receptors all come from a female donor with papillary thyroid cancer or a benign thyroid nodule (not recorded which). Some clones in this sample may be carry-over from other donors' samples. Each CDR3 is given with its conserved first and last residue. Fields, in order: V gene, J gene, D gene, clone size, CDR3 protein, CDR3 DNA. D genes are given only for firm matches. Some rows have no size entry. The others give once, few or many, or a class for an expanded clone.

TRBV5-4	TRBJ2-1	TRBD1	NA	CASSTDRVNEQFF	TGTGCCAGCAGCACGGACAGGGTTAATGAGCAGTTCTTC
TRBV7-3	TRBJ2-6	NA	few	CASSYDSGTNVLTF	TGTGCCAGCAGCTATGATTCTGGGACCAACGTCCTGACTTTC
TRBV4-2	TRBJ2-2	NA	once	CASSQVGGKARTGELFF	TGTGCCAGCAGCCAAGTTGGCGGGAAGGCGAGAACCGGGGAGCTGTTTTTT
TRBV9	TRBJ2-1	TRBD2	many	CASSVSSGSNNEQFF	TGTGCCAGCAGCGTAAGTAGCGGGAGTAATAATGAGCAGTTCTTC
TRBV7-8	TRBJ2-1	NA	NA	CASSIRPCGVTRNEQFF	TGTGCCAGCAGCATTCGACCGTGCGGGGTTACACGCAATGAGCAGTTCTTC
TRBV6-2/TRBV6-3	TRBJ1-1	NA	many	CASTLNTEAFF	TGTGCCAGCACCCTAAACACTGAAGCTTTCTTT
TRBV9	TRBJ1-1	NA	many	CASGPLGSITEAFF	TGTGCCAGCGGCCCACTGGGCTCCATAACTGAAGCTTTCTTT
TRBV6-2/TRBV6-3	TRBJ2-6	NA	few	CASSISSGANVMTF	TGTGCCAGCAGCATAAGCTCTGGGGCCAACGTCATGACTTTC
TRBV7-3	TRBJ2-1	NA	many	CASSNLGDEQFF	TGTGCCAGCAGCAACTTAGGCGATGAGCAGTTCTTC
TRBV6-1	TRBJ1-3	NA	few	CASSDLGSGNTIYF	TGTGCCAGCAGTGATCTGGGGTCTGGAAACACCATATATTTT
TRBV7-9	TRBJ1-2	NA	many	CASSLPDRYYGYTF	TGTGCCAGCAGCTTACCCGACAGATACTATGGCTACACCTTC
TRBV10-1	TRBJ2-6	NA	many	CASKQPCSGANVLTF	TGCGCCAGCAAGCAGCCATGCTCTGGGGCCAACGTCCTGACTTTC
TRBV15	TRBJ1-2	NA	many	CATRGSGQGSGYTF	TGTGCCACCAGGGGTTCCGGGCAGGGCTCAGGCTACACCTTC
TRBV6-5	TRBJ2-7	NA	medium-sized	CASSYSEGAGEQYF	TGTGCCAGCAGTTACTCGGAGGGGGCGGGGGAGCAGTACTTC
TRBV5-1	TRBJ1-2	TRBD1	many	CASGPRGVRGEDGYTF	TGCGCCAGCGGACCGAGAGGGGTCAGGGGGGAGGATGGCTACACCTTC
TRBV4-2	TRBJ2-3	NA	many	CASSTGTSPSGTDTQYF	TGTGCCAGCAGTACCGGGACTTCTCCTTCAGGCACAGATACGCAGTATTTT
TRBV7-8	TRBJ2-1	NA	many	CASSWAGFLQFF	TGTGCCAGCAGCTGGGCCGGCTTTTTACAGTTCTTC
TRBV30	TRBJ2-7	TRBD1	NA	CAWSQGARTGDYEQYF	TGTGCCTGGAGCCAAGGGGCAAGGACAGGGGACTACGAGCAGTACTTC
TRBV19	TRBJ1-4	NA	many	CASTARGATNEKLFF	TGTGCCAGTACCGCCCGAGGGGCTACTAATGAAAAACTGTTTTTT
TRBV20-1	TRBJ2-7	NA	many	CSARAGATGSEQYF	TGCAGTGCTAGAGCTGGCGCGACTGGGAGCGAGCAGTACTTC
TRBV20-1	TRBJ2-3	TRBD2	many	CSADGTSGSKTDTQYF	TGCAGTGCCGATGGGACTAGCGGGAGTAAAACAGATACGCAGTATTTT
TRBV5-6	TRBJ1-1	TRBD1	many	CASSMGQLNTEAFF	TGTGCCAGCAGCATGGGACAGCTGAACACTGAAGCTTTCTTT
TRBV15	TRBJ2-7	NA	many	CATSRDRGDYEQYF	TGTGCCACCAGCAGAGATAGGGGCGACTACGAGCAGTACTTC
TRBV19	TRBJ2-1	TRBD2	many	CASSRTSGGLNEQFF	TGTGCCAGTAGTAGGACTAGCGGGGGGTTAAATGAGCAGTTCTTC
TRBV15	TRBJ1-1	TRBD1	many	CATQRGTGGRAFF	TGTGCCACACAGAGGGGGACAGGGGGCCGGGCTTTCTTT